The clone carrying this T cell receptor (beta chain) was seen just once. Its antigen is not identified. The assay was immunoSEQ multiplex PCR, and TCRdb's table has in-frame clones only and misses some. Seen here are approximately 150,000 clones, roughly nine tenths observed once, and the top ten hold 1.4% to 1.5%. V was trimmed by 1 base and J by 0 bases, leaving 4 bases between them. The length of the CDR3 is 13 residues. Germline V gives CDR1 SGHTA, CDR2 FQGNSA. This sample was taken from a study of T cell responses to AZD1222 COVID-19 vaccine. Study observations and caveats: At 160-218 and 743-854, vaccine-associated CD4 TCRs were dominant, and they spanned spike. The number of AZD1222 recipients seropositive at baseline was only six.

Specimen: peripheral blood, collected on day 0 of AZD1222 vaccination. The chain is built from TRBV7-2 and TRBJ2-7; no clear D. The TCR comes from an adult in good health. CDR3 sequence (DNA): TGTGCCAGCAGCTTAGAGAGCTCCTACGAGCAGTACTTC. This sequence encodes CASSLESSYEQYF. Combining the CDR3 with reference TRBV7-2 and TRBJ2-7 gives the whole variable domain GAGVSQSPSNKVTEKGKDVELRCDPISGHTALYWYRQSLGQGLEFLIYFQGNSAPDKSGLPSDRFSAERTGGSVSTLTIQRTQQEDSAVYLCASSLESSYEQYFGPGTRLTVT.